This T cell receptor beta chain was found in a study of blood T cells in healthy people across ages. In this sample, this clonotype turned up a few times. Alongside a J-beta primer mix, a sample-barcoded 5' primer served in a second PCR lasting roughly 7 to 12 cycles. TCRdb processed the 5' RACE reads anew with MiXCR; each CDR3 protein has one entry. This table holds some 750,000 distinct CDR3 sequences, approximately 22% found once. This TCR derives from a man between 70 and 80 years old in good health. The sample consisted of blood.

As DNA, the CDR3 is TGCAGCGTTGGAGTTACATCGAACACCGGGGAGCTGTTTTTT. This gives the protein CSVGVTSNTGELFF. This sequence joins TRBV29-1 and TRBJ2-2; D gene unclear. The germline gives CDR1 SQVTM, CDR2 ANQGSEA. CDR3 length: 14 residues. V lost 4 bases and J 0 bases, leaving 9 bases between the germline ends.